Following are 16 T cell receptor beta chains from one sample sequenced in a study of neurological immune-mediated disorders (dated by TCRdb to about 2019). Receptor libraries were prepared by 5' RACE. These reads were obtained on an Illumina HiSeq 2500. The raw public reads went through TCRdb reprocessing: fastp at Q25, MiXCR clone calling, in-frame beta chains kept. Rows matching on CDR3 protein sequence are summarized as one entry with the most common DNA and genes. The sample table contains around 67,000 distinct CDR3 sequences; only one count was recorded for around 5.2% of them. The ten largest make up 7.4% of the sample. The sequenced sample was PBMCs. Receptors were obtained from a man between 18 and 29 years old with multiple sclerosis.

This clonotype appeared many times. This may arise from a read error, as a much more abundant clone is one base away. This sequence joins TRBV5-1 and TRBJ2-7, with TRBD1 identical over 9 bases. The CDR3 length is 14 residues. Germline trimming cut 4 bases from V and 7 bases from J; bases unmatched to any gene: 9. Germline CDR1 SGHRS, CDR2 YFSETQ. CDR3 sequence: CASSPDRGGEEQYF. For the CDR3, the DNA is TGCGCCAGCAGCCCGGACAGGGGAGGCGAAGAGCAGTACTTC. The full variable domain, completed using reference TRBV5-1 and TRBJ2-7, is KAGVTQTPRYLIKTRGQQVTLSCSPISGHRSVSWYQQTPGQGLQFLFEYFSETQRNKGNFPGRFSGRQFSNSRSEMNVSTLELGDSALYLCASSPDRGGEEQYFGPGTRLTVT.

This clonotype was seen a handful of times. The rearrangement uses TRBV9 and TRBJ2-7; 8 bases are shared with TRBD2. There are 17 residues in the CDR3. Germline CDR1 SGDLS, CDR2 YYNGEE. J was trimmed by 5 bases and V by 0 bases; bases with no gene match: 13. The CDR3 DNA reads as TGTGCCAGCAGCGTAGCTACCGGGACTAGAGGGAATCACGAGCAGTACTTC. This gives the protein CASSVATGTRGNHEQYF. The full variable domain, in which reference TRBV9 and TRBJ2-7 provide the parts outside the CDR3, is DSGVTQTPKHLITATGQRVTLRCSPRSGDLSVYWYQQSLDQGLQFLIQYYNGEERAKGNILERFSAQQFPDLHSELNLSSLELGDSALYFCASSVATGTRGNHEQYFGPGTRLTVT.

This clonotype was found many times. Since a much larger clone is just one base distant, this may be a read error. This chain joins TRBV10-3 and TRBJ1-6; tentative D call: TRBD1 (6 bases). V lost 7 bases, J lost 5 bases, and 12 bases lay in between. Germline assignment: CDR1 ENHRY and CDR2 SYGVKD. The CDR3 covers 14 residues. The CDR3 region is CAITGTSNNSPLHF. CDR3 in DNA: TGTGCCATCACCGGGACAAGTAATAATTCACCCCTCCACTTT.

In regard to this clonotype: The junction shows a germline mismatch at one end, possibly a read error. The chain carries TRBV19 and TRBJ1-5; 7 nucleotides match TRBD1. The CDR3 totals 14 residues. Germline CDR1 LNHDA, CDR2 SQIVND (reference sequence). The CDR3 reads CASSIGGKGQPQNF. Here the CDR3 DNA reads TGTGCCAGTAGTATTGGGGGCAAGGGACAGCCCCAGAATTTT.

The sample holds many counts of this clonotype. The V gene is TRBV6-5, the J gene TRBJ1-2, with D maybe TRBD1 (5 bases). The V end was cut by 0 bases, the J end by 6 bases, with 11 bases between. Germline CDR1 is MNHEY and CDR2 is SVGAGI. This CDR3 has 14 residues. The CDR3 protein is CASSYSLAGHGYTF. For the CDR3, the DNA is TGTGCCAGCAGTTACTCCTTGGCAGGGCATGGCTACACCTTC.

This clonotype appeared many times. This chain links TRBV2 with TRBJ1-5, with D hard to call. CDR1 and CDR2 from the germline V gene are SNHLY and FYNNEI. Trimming cost V 4 bases and J 6 bases, with 10 bases left between them. The CDR3 consists of 13 residues. The DNA for the CDR3 is TGTGCCAGCAGTGTGGGGATCGGTCAGCCCCAGCATTTT. Amino acids: CASSVGIGQPQHF.

This clonotype was seen ten or more times. The V and J genes are TRBV5-1 and TRBJ2-1; D gene uncertain. This CDR3 comprises 15 residues. Trimming left V 2 bases short and J 0 bases short, with 9 bases between. CDR1 SGHRS and CDR2 YFSETQ come from the germline V gene. The CDR3 region has the DNA TGCGCCAGCAGCTTACGGCGAAGCTCCTACAATGAGCAGTTCTTC. This gives the protein CASSLRRSSYNEQFF.

The rearrangement uses TRBV16 and TRBJ2-5, with D maybe TRBD2 (5 bases). CDR1 is KGHSY and CDR2 is FQNENV in the germline V gene. The CDR3 is 14 amino acids. V was cut by 7 bases and J by 3 bases, with 15 bases left in between. Here the CDR3 reads CASTPGIGKETQYF. CDR3 DNA sequence: TGTGCCAGCACCCCCGGGATTGGAAAAGAGACCCAGTACTTC.

The sample holds many counts of this clonotype. This chain joins TRBV20-1 and TRBJ2-2, with TRBD2 as a possible D gene (7 bases). CDR1 is DFQATT and CDR2 is SNEGSKA in the germline V gene (reference sequence). The V and J ends lost 6 bases and 4 bases respectively, with 15 bases between them. This CDR3 has 14 residues. CDR3: CSARTRGATGELFF. The CDR3 DNA reads TGCAGTGCCCGGACTAGGGGGGCCACCGGGGAGCTGTTTTTT.

This chain joins TRBV18 and TRBJ1-2; D is unresolved. V was trimmed by 3 bases and J by 5 bases, leaving 10 bases between them. Germline CDR1 KGHSH, CDR2 LQKENI. This CDR3 is built from 13 residues. CDR3 amino acids: CASSPERSYGYTF. CDR3 bases: TGTGCCAGCTCACCGGAAAGATCGTATGGCTACACCTTC.

This clonotype appeared many times. The rearrangement links TRBV20-1 to TRBJ2-1; TRBD2 agrees at 7 bases. V dropped 3 bases and J dropped 9; count of bases not matched to a gene: 11. The CDR3 runs to 14 residues. CDR1 and CDR2 from the germline V gene are DFQATT and SNEGSKA (reference sequence). The CDR3 is CSARKRDSPSEQFF. CDR3 sequence (DNA): TGCAGTGCTAGGAAGCGGGACTCTCCTAGTGAGCAGTTCTTC.

This clonotype was seen repeatedly, ten times or more. This sequence joins TRBV9 and TRBJ2-7; D may be TRBD2 (7 bases). Germline-derived CDR1 and CDR2 are SGDLS and YYNGEE. This CDR3 is built from 15 residues. Trimming took 3 bases from V and 2 from J, leaving 15 bases between them. The CDR3 DNA sequence: TGTGCCAGCAGCGCAGCCGCGGGGGCAACCTACGAGCAGTACTTC. It yields the protein CASSAAAGATYEQYF.

Many counts were recorded for this clonotype. The chain has TRBV6-6 and TRBJ2-3; no definite D call. The CDR3 has 12 amino acids. Germline V gives CDR1 MNHNY, CDR2 SVGAGI (reference sequence). V gave up 2 bases and J gave up 6 bases, with 6 bases separating them. The CDR3 loop reads CASSYVSDTQYF. The CDR3 nucleotides read TGTGCCAGCAGTTACGTTAGCGATACGCAGTATTTT.

This clonotype was recorded at least ten times. The CDR3 protein is CASSTTHPGFTDTQYF. DNA of the CDR3: TGTGCCAGCAGTACCACACATCCTGGCTTCACAGATACGCAGTATTTT. The chain combines TRBV6-5 with TRBJ2-3, with D unresolved. Germline CDR1 and CDR2: MNHEY and SVGAGI. The V end was cut by 5 bases, the J end by 2 bases, with 17 bases between. This CDR3 has 16 residues.

This clonotype was picked up many times. The chain links TRBV20-1 to TRBJ2-3; D ambiguous. Trimming removed 6 bases from V and 6 bases from J, with 10 bases in between. The CDR3 spans 11 residues. Per the germline V gene, CDR1 is DFQATT and CDR2 is SNEGSKA (reference sequence). The CDR3 sequence: CSAPARDTQYF. DNA of the CDR3: TGCAGTGCGCCTGCTCGGGATACGCAGTATTTT.

This clonotype was observed many times. V usage is TRBV13 and J usage is TRBJ1-5; D ambiguous. V was shortened by 6 bases and J by 5 bases, with 17 bases between the two germline ends. Germline CDR1 reads PRHDT; CDR2 reads FYEKMQ (reference sequence). The CDR3 is 15 amino acids. Here the CDR3 DNA reads TGTGCCAGCAGTCTAGGTGGCCAGACTGATCAGCCCCAGCATTTT. Protein product: CASSLGGQTDQPQHF.